This T cell receptor (beta chain) was retrieved from a study of human T cells and chemical hapten exposure. Study at large: Alopecia areata, totalis or universalis was found in mostly female patients. Study outcomes and limitations: TCRs at high frequency, those above 1 in 1000, did not change with DPC sensitization. Versus controls, expanded TCRs had significantly more large CDR3 similarity clusters. In the PT1 data, expanded TCR counts showed a positive correlation with patch test score.

A single record per CDR3 protein comes from TCRdb applying MiXCR to the RACE reads. The data hold 55,000 to 75,000 distinct CDR3 sequences, with 9.5% to 15% observed a single time. Germline CDR1 and CDR2: SNHLY and FYNNEI. Trimming removed 5 bases at V and 0 bases at J, with 9 bases between. This CDR3 contains 14 residues. As for this clonotype: Its antigen is unidentified.

The time point: patch test 3, about 24 weeks after DPC sensitization. Described treatment: therapeutic diphenylcyclopropenone sensitization with weekly scalp DPC. Sample: whole blood, taken in connection with sensitization to the hapten diphenylcyclopropenone (DPC). This sequence was found in a man aged 25-45 years with alopecia areata. Some clones in this sample may be carry-over from other donors' samples. The chain joins TRBV2 to TRBJ2-3, with no clear D. CDR3 region: CASSTPLSTDTQYF. The CDR3 nucleotides read TGTGCCAGCAGTACCCCCTTGAGCACAGATACGCAGTATTTT.